This T cell receptor (beta chain) was sequenced for a study of T cell clonality in common variable immunodeficiency. This clone was seen ten or more times. The CDR3 end is not reached by the read, which stops 3 residues before it; the germline J gene fills it in. The J segment lost 4 bases and the V segment lost 5 bases, leaving 6 bases of the junction unmatched. The germline V gene encodes CDR1 LNHDA and CDR2 SQIVND (reference sequence). This CDR3 contains 14 residues. Sequencing used immunoSEQ multiplex PCR; TCRdb keeps in-frame clones, though not all of them. The sample shows about 52,000 clones, none of them appearing just once.

The rearrangement uses TRBV19 and TRBJ1-2, with 8 bases that match TRBD1. The sample taken for sequencing was peripheral blood mononuclear cells. This TCR came from a person aged 18-70 years in good health. The CDR3 here is CASSGQGSRYGYTF. The CDR3 bases that were read are TGTGCCAGTAGTGGACAGGGTTCACGCTATGGC.